Below, 13 T cell receptor beta chains from the same sample are listed, as sequenced in a study of OX40 agonist ivuxolimab in advanced cancers. The method was immunoSEQ multiplex PCR; TCRdb's version includes in-frame clones alone and lacks a portion of them. Of roughly 92,000 clones listed, around 85% were seen once; the top ten hold approximately 1.5%. The source material was CD4+ or CD8+ T cells sorted from blood, sampled in a trial of the OX40 agonist ivuxolimab. The receptors come from an adult with an advanced solid tumor such as melanoma, head and neck, liver or kidney cancer.

The V call is TRBV11-3, the J call TRBJ1-1, with D uncertain. With 8 bases removed from V and 3 bases from J, the gap between germline ends came to 7 bases. Germline assignment: CDR1 SGHNT and CDR2 YENEEA. The CDR3 is made up of 11 amino acids. The CDR3 is CASFPYTEAFF. CDR3 nucleotide sequence: TGTGCCAGCTTTCCTTACACTGAAGCTTTCTTT.

J is TRBJ2-2 and V is TRBV10-1, with a weak D call TRBD2 (5 bases). Trimming took 3 bases from V and 5 from J, leaving 10 bases between them. CDR1 and CDR2 from the germline V gene are WNHNN and SYGVQD (reference sequence). This CDR3 is built from 14 residues. As DNA, the CDR3 is TGCGCCAGCAGTGAATTTAGGGAGACCGGGGAGCTGTTTTTT. Amino acid sequence: CASSEFRETGELFF.

This clone has a count of ten or more. This CDR3 reads CASSLELGVRTEAFF. In nucleotides, the CDR3 is TGTGCCAGCAGCTTGGAATTGGGGGTACGGACTGAAGCTTTCTTT. The J gene is TRBJ1-1, the V gene TRBV5-4; possible D gene TRBD1, 5 bases. This CDR3 is built from 15 residues. V was trimmed by 0 bases and J by 5 bases, leaving 14 bases between them. Germline CDR1 and CDR2: SGHNT and YYREEE (reference sequence).

This chain links TRBV19 with TRBJ2-5, with a weak D call TRBD1 (5 bases). V lost 5 bases and J 5 bases, leaving 18 bases between the germline ends. This CDR3 has 15 residues. CDR1 and CDR2 from the germline V gene are LNHDA and SQIVND (reference sequence). The chain's CDR3 is CASSSSPQGGETQYF. CDR3 sequence (DNA): TGTGCCAGTAGTTCATCACCCCAGGGTGGGGAGACCCAGTACTTC.

This clone was seen only a few times. The chain has TRBV2 and TRBJ2-2; 11 bases align to TRBD2. Germline assignment: CDR1 SNHLY and CDR2 FYNNEI. The CDR3 is 16 residues long. V shed 6 bases, J shed 5 bases, and the junction held 8 bases outside the gene matches. The CDR3 here is CASSLTSGAYTGELFF. The CDR3 bases are TGTGCCAGCAGCTTGACTAGCGGGGCGTATACCGGGGAGCTGTTTTTT.

This clone has more than one count but fewer than ten. The chain couples TRBV19 to TRBJ1-5; D call uncertain. CDR3 length equals 14 residues. The germline CDR1 and CDR2 sequences are LNHDA and SQIVND (reference sequence). The germline V and J ends were trimmed by 2 bases and 2 bases, with 7 bases remaining between them. The CDR3 loop reads CASSIRVGNQPQHF. Here the CDR3 DNA reads TGTGCCAGTAGTATAAGGGTTGGCAATCAGCCCCAGCATTTT.

The chain links TRBV5-5 to TRBJ1-2, with 7 bases that match TRBD1. The CDR3 extends over 15 amino acids. Trimming cost V 0 bases and J 3 bases; bases outside gene matches: 5. CDR1 is SGHKS, CDR2 YYEKEE, per germline (reference sequence). The CDR3 is CASSLDGRGDYGYTF. The CDR3 nucleotides read TGTGCCAGCAGCTTGGATGGCAGGGGGGACTATGGCTACACCTTC.

The V and J genes are TRBV19 and TRBJ1-4, with D hard to call. The CDR3 runs 15 residues. V was clipped by 5 bases and J by 2 bases, with 12 bases between them. Germline CDR1 LNHDA, CDR2 SQIVND (reference sequence). CDR3 amino acids: CASSQQVGTNEKLFF. The CDR3 nucleotides read TGTGCCAGTAGTCAGCAAGTCGGTACTAATGAAAAACTGTTTTTT.

This sequence joins TRBV9 and TRBJ1-6; D is undetermined. Germline values: CDR1 SGDLS, CDR2 YYNGEE. The V end lost 0 bases, the J end lost 0 bases, and 4 bases lay between the germline ends. CDR3 length equals 15 residues. The CDR3 here is CASSVADSYNSPLHF. The DNA of the CDR3 is TGTGCCAGCAGCGTAGCGGACTCCTATAATTCACCCCTCCACTTT.

The V gene is TRBV7-6, the J gene TRBJ1-1, with D perhaps matching TRBD1 (6 bases). Trimming left V 2 bases short and J 3 bases short, with 13 bases between. CDR1 is SGHVS, CDR2 FNYEAQ, per germline. This CDR3 contains 15 residues. The CDR3 is CASSLNQGIDTEAFF. CDR3 nucleotides: TGTGCCAGCAGCTTAAACCAGGGGATTGACACTGAAGCTTTCTTT.

The V call is TRBV6-1, the J call TRBJ2-5; D perhaps matches TRBD1 (6 bases). The length of the CDR3 is 13 residues. V was shortened by 5 bases and J by 0 bases, with 7 bases between the two germline ends. Germline values: CDR1 MNHNS, CDR2 SASEGT. In DNA form, the CDR3 reads TGTGCCAGCAGTCGGGACAACCAAGAGACCCAGTACTTC. Protein: CASSRDNQETQYF.

The V and J genes are TRBV9 and TRBJ2-5; 11 nucleotides align to TRBD1. CDR1 and CDR2 from the germline V gene are SGDLS and YYNGEE. V shed 1 base and J 4 bases; nucleotides not matched to a gene: 12. The CDR3 contains 18 residues. CDR3 protein: CASSVKLWGQGVAETQYF. The CDR3 coding sequence is TGTGCCAGCAGCGTAAAGTTGTGGGGACAGGGGGTGGCAGAGACCCAGTACTTC.

This clone came up once. The J gene is TRBJ1-1, the V gene TRBV7-8; D is uncertain. Trimming shortened V by 5 bases and J by 1 base, and 11 bases separated the two germline ends. Germline loops: CDR1 SGHVS, CDR2 FQNEAQ. The CDR3 contains 14 residues. CDR3 region: CASSPRLQNTEAFF. CDR3 in DNA: TGTGCCAGCAGCCCCCGACTCCAGAACACTGAAGCTTTCTTT.